This record covers a single TCR beta chain. In its sample, this clone was seen a few times. It lacks a known antigen. Per-nucleotide qualities are absent, and no much larger clonotype sits a single base away. The method was the immunoSEQ multiplex PCR assay. A mixture of 60 forward primers for TCR Vbeta segments and 13 reverse primers for TCR Jbeta segments was used in the multiplex PCR. The CDR3 region of rearranged TCR beta genes was amplified from genomic DNA by a multiplex PCR assay. The amplified TCR beta libraries were sequenced on the Illumina HiSeq System as 87-base-pair reads. Per the authors' processing: Across the roughly 600 repertoires, a later analysis counted tens of millions of unique TCR beta chains, about 10 million of which were shared by at least two donors. A nearest-neighbor algorithm error-corrected the raw reads and collapsed the reads into unique sequences, merging closely related sequences to remove PCR and sequencing errors. CDR3 sequences were aligned to IMGT reference sequences to assign V, D and J gene segments. For a sequence to be retained, at least a six-nucleotide match to both a V gene segment and a J gene segment was required. Rearrangements were called productive when the CDR3 lacked stop codons and stayed in frame with V and J; all others were non-productive. CDR3 was defined by IMGT convention, running from the second conserved V-encoded cysteine to the conserved J-encoded phenylalanine. In an earlier analysis of 587 of the donors, sequences lacking an unambiguous match to a single V gene segment were excluded. An earlier analysis of 587 of the donors called V segments functional above 56.7% productive rearrangements and segregating when the between-donor standard deviation exceeded 5%. To diagnose cytomegalovirus status from the catalog of TCR beta chain sequences, a statistical classification framework was built. A later analysis assigned V and J genes by comparing TCR nucleotide sequences with IMGT/GENE-DB human TR gene sequences. Using the TCRdist pipeline, a later analysis assigned CDR3 sequences along with most-parsimonious VDJ recombination scenarios. In a later analysis, each TCR beta chain was defined by its CDR3 amino acid sequence together with its V-gene family, and reads lacking a unique V-gene family were excluded. As a way to deal with suspected cross-contamination and a sequencing artifact, a later analysis dropped over 550 nucleotide sequences that were highly shared and had low generation probability. In a later analysis, a clonal expansion index was calculated for each public chain from normalized within-repertoire ranks of inferred template counts. In a later analysis, generation probabilities were computed with a VDJ recombination model fitted to out-of-frame rearrangements, and the resulting probabilities were checked against IGoR. A later analysis scored TCR-TCR, TCR-HLA and TCR-CMV co-occurrence with hypergeometric tests, applying a repertoire-size bias correction to TCR pairs. A later analysis estimated false discovery rates by permuting HLA or CMV assignments 20 times. A later analysis grouped co-occurring TCRs with DBSCAN, adding TCRdist sequence similarity when clustering within HLA-allele-positive subsets. Co-occurrence clustering excluded repertoires with fewer than 30,000 or more than 120,000 public chains, plus five with anomalous nucleotide sharing. Sourced from immuneACCESS, this table was stored by TCRdb with only in-frame sequences that have V and J called. A share of the clones is absent; for the studies checked, an unresolved V gene accounts for under half, and the remainder has no known explanation. V and J calls and clone size are those listed in that table; D and trimming were worked out from the DNA. Recorded for this sample are over 100,000 clones; around 9.1% of them occurred a single time. Around 5.9% of the sample is held by the ten biggest clonotypes.

The CDR3 goes from the cysteine to the phenylalanine over 15 residues. The CDR3 DNA has 45 bases and is translated from base 1. The germline V gene gives CDR1 as MGHRA and CDR2 as YSYEKL. Trimming removed 1 base from V and 3 bases from J, leaving 13 bases between the germline ends. The cohort consisted of 600 to 700 healthy bone marrow donors. At the time of sampling, all cohort members were nominally healthy, though unrecorded immune exposures were likely present. The donor was CMV seropositive and belonged to the group of 250 to 350 seropositive cohort members. A peripheral blood sample was collected from each donor, and TCR beta sequencing was performed on peripheral blood mononuclear cells. The Qiagen DNeasy Blood Extraction Kit was used to extract genomic DNA from the blood cell samples. These data originate in a study of cytomegalovirus exposure and HLA in healthy donors (dated by TCRdb to 2015 to 2018). Notes on the research overall: An earlier analysis of about 530 of the donors reported approximately 300 Gb of sequence data and approximately 120 million unique TCR beta sequences obtained from approximately 180 million T cells. The aim of the study was to test whether cataloging public T cell receptors could identify signatures of past pathogen exposure. Of the 300 to 450 genotyped donors, 80% to 90% were placed in the genetic ancestry cluster associated with self-reported Caucasian donors. Along with the roughly 710-subject first cohort, a separate validation cohort of over 90 different subjects was used. An earlier analysis of 587 of the donors used high-throughput TCR beta sequencing to judge whether each TCR beta V gene segment behaved as functional or pseudogenic. The number of typed donors differed by locus: roughly 629-640 for A, B, C, DRB1 and DQB1; some 500 for DQA1; around 580 for DPA1; and approximately 450 for DPB1. All discovery cohort repertoires had been generated on a single sequencing platform. The later analysis used no new phenotypic data to find candidate immune exposures, relying instead on TCR beta sequences and their occurrence across donors. Donor age, sex, ethnicity and CMV serostatus were compiled together with the repertoire data. HLA typing covered class I and class II loci at four-digit resolution. The study used immunosequencing to profile the T cell repertoires of about 670 subjects and linked those repertoires to cytomegalovirus serostatus. Across 300 to 400 genotyped donors of the cohort, an average of roughly 250,000 unique TCR beta nucleotide sequences per donor were sequenced, and roughly a sixth of those sequences were non-productive. To predict cytomegalovirus infection status, the study brought together high-throughput TCR immunosequencing, statistical association of individual TCRs with disease status, and machine learning. To study patterns of TCR occurrence, a later analysis re-analyzed previously published TCR beta repertoires from just over 650 donors and added high-resolution HLA genotyping. An early release covering roughly 640 HLA-typed donors comprised approximately 300 gigabases of sequencing data and tens of millions of unique TCR sequences. A later genetic analysis used genome-wide SNP genotypes for about 55% of the 666 donors, treating that subset as a discovery cohort. Several DR-DQ haplotypes were treated as single units for association and clustering because of strong linkage in the cohort.

Points the paper makes about the study in general: The earlier analysis of some 560 of the donors excluded over 15 rarely observed V segments, including chromosome 9 orphons, because counts were too low. In a later analysis, some 17,000 TCR beta sequences were associated with specific HLA alleles at a false discovery rate of 0.05. A further reported finding was that TCR beta sequences accurately predicted the HLA-A and HLA-B alleles for most subjects in the first cohort. It was suggested by the authors that the approach could potentially be generalized to other disease states and immunological phenotypes. According to a later genetic analysis, donors in an Asian-associated ancestry cluster had fewer N-insertions in productive TCRs than the approximately 690-donor mean. An association between a missense DCLRE1C variant and V-gene and J-gene trimming of TCR beta chains was found in a later genetic analysis and replicated in an independent cohort. In a later analysis, the rate of TCR association differed among HLA loci, with DRB1 alleles having the most associated TCRs and HLA-C alleles having the fewest. A group of highly shared sequence variants was considered likely to be a technical artifact of the sequencing pipeline. Because HLA typing was missing for some donors at each locus, association tests included only the typed subset. A later analysis found that HLA-associated TCR beta chains were more clonally expanded and had lower generation probabilities than equally common non-associated chains. The 87-base-pair reads could not distinguish some IMGT-functional V segments, including TRBV6-2 and TRBV6-3, so those segments were excluded. The classifier was reported to diagnose cytomegalovirus status with high specificity and sensitivity in both the original cohort and the validation cohort. Sequencing depth was assumed to be roughly uniform across donors in the presence/absence analyses, though that assumption may not hold. Most CMV-associated TCR beta chains appeared to be HLA-restricted in a later analysis, and the HLA associations seemed to be driven largely by CMV exposure. When HLA alleles, especially DR and DQ, strongly co-occurred, attributing TCR associations to individual alleles was difficult. In a later analysis, several top co-occurrence clusters were reported to appear linked to parvovirus B19, influenza, CMV and Epstein-Barr virus. Linkage disequilibrium might explain the correlated functional status among segregating V segments, but an unknown experimental factor could not be ruled out. The study listed 164 TCR beta chains as associated with cytomegalovirus. In this cohort, only TCR beta chains were sequenced, and detectable features were limited by the absence of alpha or paired-chain data. Across donors, most TCR sequences were observed very rarely, whereas some public TCRs were present in many individuals. Three of the identified cytomegalovirus-associated TCR beta chains were confirmed in vitro to be specific for cytomegalovirus antigens. The only immune exposure information available for the cohort was CMV serostatus. In an earlier analysis of 500 to 650 of the donors, most TCR beta V segments appeared in productive rearrangements about 90% or about 30% of the time, broadly matching IMGT annotations.

Specimen: PBMCs. This TCR was recovered from a man in his forties in good health and CMV-seropositive. The chain uses TRBV4-1 and TRBJ2-7; a tentative D call is TRBD2 (7 bases match). CDR3 region: CASSQAAGGLYEQYF. The nucleotide sequence is TGCGCCAGCAGCCAAGCCGCCGGGGGGCTCTACGAGCAGTACTTC.